These T cell receptor beta chains were read from a single sample in a study of blood T cell repertoires in COVID-19. TCRdb keeps only in-frame clones here, not all; method: immunoSEQ multiplex PCR. The repertoire holds 300,000 to 500,000 clones, with over 75% as singletons. Sequenced input: PBMCs or T cells enriched from blood (not recorded which). The receptors originated from a woman aged 30 to 39 with acute COVID-19. The CDR3 runs from the conserved cysteine through the conserved F or W. Each record gives: clone size, V gene, J gene, D gene, CDR3 protein, CDR3 DNA. The D gene is left open where the match is weak. Size tells how often a clone was seen (once, few, many) or the class of an expanded clone, and some rows leave it out.

.	TRBV7-3	TRBJ2-1	.	CASSLTGNIDHNEQFF	TGTGCCAGCAGCTTAACGGGCAATATCGACCACAATGAGCAGTTCTTC
.	TRBV5-5	TRBJ2-7	.	CASSLAAGARGPGEQYF	TGTGCCAGCAGCTTGGCCGCGGGGGCCAGGGGACCGGGGGAGCAGTACTTC
.	TRBV5-8	TRBJ1-2	.	CASSLIGLNYGYTF	TGTGCCAGCAGCTTGATCGGTCTCAACTATGGCTACACCTTC
.	TRBV27	TRBJ1-5	TRBD1	CASRQGVASSGQPQHF	TGTGCCAGCAGACAGGGGGTAGCCTCTAGCGGTCAGCCCCAGCATTTT
.	TRBV25-1	TRBJ1-5	.	CASSGFEYSNQPQHF	TGTGCCAGCAGTGGTTTTGAGTATAGCAATCAGCCCCAGCATTTT
.	TRBV5-6	TRBJ1-2	.	CASSRGGDNYGYTF	TGTGCCAGCAGCCGAGGGGGAGATAACTATGGCTACACCTTC
.	TRBV4-3	TRBJ1-1	TRBD1	CASSQWTGLSTEAFF	TGCGCCAGCAGCCAATGGACAGGGTTGAGCACTGAAGCTTTCTTT
.	TRBV30	TRBJ1-6	.	CAWSGSSYNSPLHF	TGTGCCTGGAGCGGGAGCTCCTATAATTCACCCCTCCACTTT
once	TRBV6-1	TRBJ1-4	TRBD1	CASSESPGQGGEKLFF	TGTGCCAGCAGTGAATCTCCCGGGCAGGGGGGTGAAAAACTGTTTTTT
.	TRBV5-4	TRBJ2-7	TRBD1	CASSLLLGQASYEQYF	TGTGCCAGCAGCTTGCTTCTTGGACAGGCTTCCTACGAGCAGTACTTC
.	TRBV18	TRBJ1-2	.	CASSSTGSEGYTF	TGTGCCAGCTCAAGCACAGGGTCGGAAGGCTACACCTTC
.	TRBV6-5	TRBJ1-1	.	CATHETGTIKAFF	TGTGCCACACACGAAACCGGGACAATAAAAGCTTTCTTT
once	TRBV25-1	TRBJ1-5	TRBD1	CASSLTGIGQPQHF	TGTGCCAGCAGTTTGACAGGGATCGGTCAGCCCCAGCATTTT
.	TRBV12-3/TRBV12-4	TRBJ2-2	.	CASSRTGAGELFF	TGTGCCAGCAGTCGAACGGGAGCCGGGGAGCTGTTTTTT
.	TRBV2	TRBJ1-1	TRBD1	CASWGRTGKNTEAFF	TGTGCCAGCTGGGGCAGGACAGGGAAGAACACTGAAGCTTTCTTT
once	TRBV29-1	TRBJ2-7	.	CSVEDTRSSYEQYF	TGCAGCGTTGAGGACACCAGAAGCTCCTACGAGCAGTACTTC
.	TRBV25-1	TRBJ1-6	.	CASSGRLAANSPLHF	TGTGCCAGCAGTGGGCGGTTAGCAGCCAATTCACCCCTCCACTTT
.	TRBV7-9	TRBJ1-2	TRBD1	CASSPPDRAEGYTF	TGTGCCAGCAGCCCCCCGGACAGGGCGGAAGGCTACACCTTC
.	TRBV7-9	TRBJ1-2	.	CASSDSGAGNYGYTF	TGTGCCAGCAGCGATTCAGGGGCGGGTAACTATGGCTACACCTTC
.	TRBV6-1	TRBJ2-1	.	CASSEVAGKYYNEQFF	TGTGCCAGCAGTGAAGTTGCAGGCAAATATTACAATGAGCAGTTCTTC
.	TRBV10-3	TRBJ1-6	.	CAIGAADNSPLHF	TGTGCCATCGGGGCAGCCGATAATTCACCCCTCCACTTT
.	TRBV2	TRBJ2-2	.	CASRGVWERANTGELFF	TGTGCCAGCAGGGGAGTTTGGGAGCGGGCGAACACCGGGGAGCTGTTTTTT
.	TRBV29-1	TRBJ2-1	TRBD2	CSELRTSGGYNEQFF	TGCAGCGAGCTCCGGACTAGCGGGGGATACAATGAGCAGTTCTTC
.	TRBV7-2	TRBJ1-1	TRBD1	CASSQDRVKAFF	TGTGCCAGCAGCCAAGACAGGGTGAAAGCTTTCTTT
.	TRBV30	TRBJ2-2	.	CAWSVGRNTGELFF	TGTGCCTGGAGTGTGGGGAGAAACACCGGGGAGCTGTTTTTT
.	TRBV7-3	TRBJ1-2	.	CASSPGVGQTYGYTF	TGTGCCAGCAGCCCGGGCGTGGGGCAGACCTATGGCTACACCTTC
.	TRBV19	TRBJ1-5	.	CASSIPRRETGNQPQHF	TGTGCCAGTAGTATACCCCGAAGGGAGACGGGCAATCAGCCCCAGCATTTT
once	TRBV6-6	TRBJ1-2	.	CASSLDSTYGYTF	TGTGCCAGCAGCTTGGACAGCACATATGGCTACACCTTC
.	TRBV19	TRBJ1-1	TRBD1	CASTGQMNTEAFF	TGTGCCAGTACGGGACAGATGAACACTGAAGCTTTCTTT
.	TRBV6-5	TRBJ2-2	TRBD2	CASGRLAGDTGELFF	TGTGCCAGCGGGAGACTAGCGGGGGATACCGGGGAGCTGTTTTTT
.	TRBV27	TRBJ1-2	TRBD1	CASSKWDSPNYGYTF	TGTGCCAGCAGTAAGTGGGACAGCCCGAACTATGGCTACACCTTC
.	TRBV6-1	TRBJ1-2	TRBD1	CASSEVGQVFYGYTF	TGTGCCAGCAGTGAAGTAGGACAGGTTTTTTATGGCTACACCTTC
.	TRBV21-1	TRBJ1-3	.	CASSKDHTLPGNTIYF	TGTGCCAGCAGCAAAGATCACACTCTTCCAGGGAACACCATATATTTT
.	TRBV5-1	TRBJ2-7	.	CASSLVVQGTTQQYF	TGCGCCAGCAGCTTGGTTGTACAGGGAACCACTCAGCAGTACTTC
.	TRBV7-2	TRBJ2-7	.	CASSFISREQYF	TGTGCCAGCAGCTTCATTTCGCGCGAGCAGTACTTC
.	TRBV6-5	TRBJ2-7	TRBD2	CASRPSGAYEQYF	TGTGCCAGCAGGCCTAGCGGCGCCTACGAGCAGTACTTC
.	TRBV29-1	TRBJ1-2	TRBD1	CSVEDPRQGSGYTF	TGCAGCGTTGAAGATCCGCGACAGGGATCTGGCTACACCTTC
.	TRBV7-6	TRBJ2-1	.	CASSLRLASSDEQFF	TGTGCCAGCAGCCTTCGACTCGCATCCTCGGATGAGCAGTTCTTC
once	TRBV27	TRBJ1-6	.	CASSAARTGDNSPLHF	TGTGCCAGCAGTGCAGCTCGGACGGGGGATAATTCACCCCTCCACTTT
.	TRBV27	TRBJ1-1	TRBD1	CASSLRLTRGLRNTEAFF	TGTGCCAGCAGTTTGAGGCTCACCAGGGGGCTAAGGAACACTGAAGCTTTCTTT
few	TRBV18	TRBJ1-2	TRBD1	CASSPGQGEYGYTF	TGTGCCAGCTCACCTGGACAGGGAGAATATGGCTACACCTTC
.	TRBV2	TRBJ1-5	TRBD1	CASSVTGVSSNQPQHF	TGTGCCAGCAGTGTAACAGGGGTGTCGAGCAATCAGCCCCAGCATTTT
once	TRBV7-2	TRBJ1-2	TRBD1	CASSNPGQGYGYTF	TGTGCCAGCAGCAACCCGGGACAGGGTTATGGCTACACCTTC
.	TRBV5-1	TRBJ2-7	.	CASSTNRDSSYEQYF	TGCGCCAGCAGCACGAACCGGGACTCGTCCTACGAGCAGTACTTC
.	TRBV7-2	TRBJ2-7	TRBD2	CASSLMGSGGASEQYF	TGTGCCAGCAGCTTAATGGGTAGCGGGGGGGCTTCCGAGCAGTACTTC
.	TRBV12-5	TRBJ2-2	.	CASALTQAGELFF	TGTGCTAGTGCCCTCACCCAGGCCGGGGAGCTGTTTTTT
.	TRBV3-1/TRBV3-2	TRBJ2-1	.	CASSQILPNEQFF	TGTGCCAGCAGCCAAATACTACCAAATGAGCAGTTCTTC
once	TRBV13	TRBJ1-1	.	CASSLDSFGEAFF	TGTGCCAGCAGCTTGGACAGCTTCGGTGAAGCTTTCTTT
.	TRBV18	TRBJ2-7	TRBD1	CASSPPGQGAGEQYF	TGTGCCAGCTCACCACCGGGACAGGGGGCGGGTGAGCAGTACTTC
.	TRBV5-6	TRBJ1-2	.	CASNRGSRGGYTF	TGTGCCAGCAACCGGGGGTCCCGGGGGGGCTACACCTTC
.	TRBV29-1	TRBJ2-5	.	CSVDLSQETQYF	TGCAGCGTTGATCTCTCCCAAGAGACCCAGTACTTC
.	TRBV19	TRBJ2-7	.	CASSIGPMSSYEQYF	TGTGCCAGTAGTATTGGGCCGATGAGTTCTTACGAGCAGTACTTC
.	TRBV5-5	TRBJ1-6	TRBD1	CASSQTGTGELPLHF	TGTGCCAGCAGCCAGACTGGTACAGGGGAGTTACCCCTCCACTTT
.	TRBV18	TRBJ1-5	.	CASSPPGGNQPQHF	TGTGCCAGCTCACCCCCGGGGGGCAATCAGCCCCAGCATTTT
.	TRBV7-2	TRBJ2-2	TRBD1	CASSLGFGRQGDTGELFF	TGTGCCAGCAGCTTAGGCTTCGGTAGGCAGGGGGACACCGGGGAGCTGTTTTTT
.	TRBV19	TRBJ1-2	.	CASSRQARGTNYGYTF	TGTGCCAGTAGTAGGCAGGCCCGAGGGACTAACTATGGCTACACCTTC
.	TRBV7-2	TRBJ2-2	TRBD2	CASKFSGGDTGELFF	TGTGCCAGCAAATTCAGCGGGGGGGACACCGGGGAGCTGTTTTTT